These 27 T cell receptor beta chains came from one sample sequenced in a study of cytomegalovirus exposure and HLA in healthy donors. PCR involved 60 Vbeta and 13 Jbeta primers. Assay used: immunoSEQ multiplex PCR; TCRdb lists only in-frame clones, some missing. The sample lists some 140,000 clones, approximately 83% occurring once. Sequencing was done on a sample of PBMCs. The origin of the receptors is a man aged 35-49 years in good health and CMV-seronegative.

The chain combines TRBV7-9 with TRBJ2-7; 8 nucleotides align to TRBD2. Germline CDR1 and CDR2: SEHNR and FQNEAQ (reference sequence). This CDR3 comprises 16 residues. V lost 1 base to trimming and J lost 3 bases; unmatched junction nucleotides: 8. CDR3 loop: CASSLDKGLVVYEQYF. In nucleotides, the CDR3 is TGTGCCAGCAGCTTAGACAAGGGACTAGTGGTCTACGAGCAGTACTTC. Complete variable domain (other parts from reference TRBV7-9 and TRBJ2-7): DTGVSQNPRHKITKRGQNVTFRCDPISEHNRLYWYRQTLGQGPEFLTYFQNEAQLEKSRLLSDRFSAERPKGSFSTLEIQRTEQGDSAMYLCASSLDKGLVVYEQYFGPGTRLTVT.

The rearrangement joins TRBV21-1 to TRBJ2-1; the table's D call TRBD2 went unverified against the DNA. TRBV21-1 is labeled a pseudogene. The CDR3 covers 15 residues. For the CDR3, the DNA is TGTGCCAGCAGCAAAACCGGGGGACGGCCCCATGAGCAGTTCTTC. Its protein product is CASSKTGGRPHEQFF.

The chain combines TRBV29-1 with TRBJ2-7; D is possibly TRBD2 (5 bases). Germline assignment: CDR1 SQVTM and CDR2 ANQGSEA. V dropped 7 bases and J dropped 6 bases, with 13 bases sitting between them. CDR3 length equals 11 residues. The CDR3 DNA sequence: TGCAGCGGCCGAGGGTTCGGCGAGCAGTACTTC. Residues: CSGRGFGEQYF.

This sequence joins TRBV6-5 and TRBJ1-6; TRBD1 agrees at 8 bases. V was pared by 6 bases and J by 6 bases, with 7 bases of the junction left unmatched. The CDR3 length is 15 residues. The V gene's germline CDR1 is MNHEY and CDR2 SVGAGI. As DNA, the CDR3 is TGTGCCAGCAGAATAGGACAGGGTTTTAATTCACCCCTCCACTTT. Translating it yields CASRIGQGFNSPLHF.

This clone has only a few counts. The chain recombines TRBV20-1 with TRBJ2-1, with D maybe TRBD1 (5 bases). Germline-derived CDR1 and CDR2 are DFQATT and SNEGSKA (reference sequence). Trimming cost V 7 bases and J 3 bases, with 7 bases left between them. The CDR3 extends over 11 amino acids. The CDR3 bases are TGCAGTGAGGGGCGCTACAATGAGCAGTTCTTC. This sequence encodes CSEGRYNEQFF.

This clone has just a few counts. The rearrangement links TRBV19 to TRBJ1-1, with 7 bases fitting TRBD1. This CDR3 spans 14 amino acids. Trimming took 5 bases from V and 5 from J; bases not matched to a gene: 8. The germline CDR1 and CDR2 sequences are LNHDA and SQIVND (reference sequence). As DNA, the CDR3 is TGTGCCAGTAGTTTGACAGGGCTTCGGACTGAAGCTTTCTTT. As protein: CASSLTGLRTEAFF.

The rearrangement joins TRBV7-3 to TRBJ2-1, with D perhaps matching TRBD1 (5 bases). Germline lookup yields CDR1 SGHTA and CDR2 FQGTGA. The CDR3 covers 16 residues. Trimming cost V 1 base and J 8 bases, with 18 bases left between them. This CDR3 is CASSLIGQGSRHEQFF. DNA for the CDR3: TGTGCCAGCAGCTTAATCGGGCAGGGTTCGCGCCATGAGCAGTTCTTC.

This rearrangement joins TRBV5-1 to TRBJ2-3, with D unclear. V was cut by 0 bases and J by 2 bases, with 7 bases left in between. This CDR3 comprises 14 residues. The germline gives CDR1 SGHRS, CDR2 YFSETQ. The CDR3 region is CASSLGQNTDTQYF. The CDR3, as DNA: TGCGCCAGCAGCTTGGGGCAGAACACAGATACGCAGTATTTT.

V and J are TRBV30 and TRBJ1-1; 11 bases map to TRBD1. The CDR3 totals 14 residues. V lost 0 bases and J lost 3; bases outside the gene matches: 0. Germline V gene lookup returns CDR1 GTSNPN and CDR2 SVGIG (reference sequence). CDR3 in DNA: TGTGCCTGGAGTGTGGGACAGGGGGACACTGAAGCTTTCTTT. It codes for CAWSVGQGDTEAFF.

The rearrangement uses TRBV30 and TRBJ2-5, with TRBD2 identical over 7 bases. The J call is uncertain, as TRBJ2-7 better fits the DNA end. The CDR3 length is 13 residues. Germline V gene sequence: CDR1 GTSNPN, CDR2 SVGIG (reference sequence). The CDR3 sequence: CAWSGGREHEQYF. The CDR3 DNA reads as TGTGCCTGGAGTGGGGGGAGGGAGCACGAGCAGTACTTC.

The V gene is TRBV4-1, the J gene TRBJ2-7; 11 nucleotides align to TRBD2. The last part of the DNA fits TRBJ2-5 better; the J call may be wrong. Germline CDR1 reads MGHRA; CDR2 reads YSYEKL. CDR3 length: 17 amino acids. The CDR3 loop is CASSHFGSGRALETQYF. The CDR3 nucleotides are TGCGCCAGCAGCCACTTCGGTAGCGGGAGGGCCCTAGAGACCCAGTACTTC.

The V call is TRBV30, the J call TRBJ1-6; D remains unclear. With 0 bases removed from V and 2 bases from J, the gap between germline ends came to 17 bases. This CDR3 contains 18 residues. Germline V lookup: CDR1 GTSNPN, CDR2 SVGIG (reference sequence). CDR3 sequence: CAWSVVPAQSTYNSPLHF. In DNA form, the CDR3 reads TGTGCCTGGAGTGTAGTTCCCGCCCAGTCGACCTATAATTCACCCCTCCACTTT.

This CDR3 reads CASSPFNGEGQYF. The CDR3 DNA sequence: TGTGCCAGCAGTCCCTTCAACGGAGAAGGGCAGTATTTT. This chain links TRBV27 with TRBJ2-3; D ambiguous. Trimming took off 5 bases at V and 11 bases at J, with 17 bases between the two ends. The germline V gene has CDR1 MNHEY and CDR2 SMNVEV (reference sequence). CDR3 size: 13 residues.

The CDR3: CASSVGGGRRHSYEQYF. The CDR3 coding sequence is TGTGCCAGCAGCGTAGGGGGCGGGAGGCGCCACTCCTACGAGCAGTACTTC. The rearrangement links TRBV9 to TRBJ2-7; TRBD2 aligns across 8 bases. Germline V gives CDR1 SGDLS, CDR2 YYNGEE. V dropped 0 bases and J dropped 0; count of bases not matched to a gene: 8. The CDR3 spans 17 residues. The variable domain in full, with the rest retrieved from reference TRBV9 and TRBJ2-7, is DSGVTQTPKHLITATGQRVTLRCSPRSGDLSVYWYQQSLDQGLQFLIQYYNGEERAKGNILERFSAQQFPDLHSELNLSSLELGDSALYFCASSVGGGRRHSYEQYFGPGTRLTVT.

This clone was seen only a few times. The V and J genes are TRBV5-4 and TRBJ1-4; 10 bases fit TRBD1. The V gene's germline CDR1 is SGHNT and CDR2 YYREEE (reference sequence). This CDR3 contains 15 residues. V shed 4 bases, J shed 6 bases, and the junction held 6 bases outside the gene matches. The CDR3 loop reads CASSQTGTGDEKLFF. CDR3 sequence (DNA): TGTGCCAGCAGCCAAACCGGGACAGGGGATGAAAAACTGTTTTTT.

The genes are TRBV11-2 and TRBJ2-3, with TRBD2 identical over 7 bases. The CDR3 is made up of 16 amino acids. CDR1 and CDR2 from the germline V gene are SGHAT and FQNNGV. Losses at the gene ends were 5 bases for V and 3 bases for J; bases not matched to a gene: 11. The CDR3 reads CASSARLAGGTDTQYF. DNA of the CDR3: TGTGCCAGCAGCGCGCGACTAGCCGGGGGGACAGATACGCAGTATTTT. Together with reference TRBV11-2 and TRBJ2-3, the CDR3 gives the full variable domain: EAGVAQSPRYKIIEKRQSVAFWCNPISGHATLYWYQQILGQGPKLLIQFQNNGVVDDSQLPKDRFSAERLKGVDSTLKIQPAKLEDSAVYLCASSARLAGGTDTQYFGPGTRLTVL.

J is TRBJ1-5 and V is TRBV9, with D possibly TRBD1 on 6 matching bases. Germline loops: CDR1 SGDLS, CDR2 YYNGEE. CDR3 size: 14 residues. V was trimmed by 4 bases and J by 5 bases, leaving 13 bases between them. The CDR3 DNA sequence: TGTGCCAGCAGCCCGAGCGGGGGGCATCAGCCCCAGCATTTT. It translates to CASSPSGGHQPQHF.

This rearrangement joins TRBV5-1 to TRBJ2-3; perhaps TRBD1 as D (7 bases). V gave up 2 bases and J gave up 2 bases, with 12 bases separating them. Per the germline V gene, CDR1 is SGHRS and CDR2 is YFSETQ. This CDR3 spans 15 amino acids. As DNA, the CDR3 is TGCGCCAGCAGCTTCGGGGGACAGCTCACAGATACGCAGTATTTT. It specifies CASSFGGQLTDTQYF.

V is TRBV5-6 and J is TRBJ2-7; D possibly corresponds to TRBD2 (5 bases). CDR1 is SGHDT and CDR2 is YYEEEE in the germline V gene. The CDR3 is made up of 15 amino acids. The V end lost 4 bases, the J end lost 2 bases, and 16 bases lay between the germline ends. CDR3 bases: TGTGCCAGCAGCCCCGGCGGGTTCTCCGCCTACGAGCAGTACTTC. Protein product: CASSPGGFSAYEQYF.

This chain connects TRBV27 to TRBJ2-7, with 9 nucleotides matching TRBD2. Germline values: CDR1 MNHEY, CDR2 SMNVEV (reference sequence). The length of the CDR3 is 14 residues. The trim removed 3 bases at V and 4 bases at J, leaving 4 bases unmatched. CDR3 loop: CASSFAAGGYEQYF. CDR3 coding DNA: TGTGCCAGCAGTTTTGCGGCGGGAGGGTACGAGCAGTACTTC.

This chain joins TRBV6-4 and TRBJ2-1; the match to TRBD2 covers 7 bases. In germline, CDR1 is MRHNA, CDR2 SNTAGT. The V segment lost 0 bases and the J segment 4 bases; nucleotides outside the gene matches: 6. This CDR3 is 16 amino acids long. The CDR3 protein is CASSDSTTSSYNEQFF. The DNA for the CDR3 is TGTGCCAGCAGTGACTCGACGACTAGCTCATACAATGAGCAGTTCTTC.

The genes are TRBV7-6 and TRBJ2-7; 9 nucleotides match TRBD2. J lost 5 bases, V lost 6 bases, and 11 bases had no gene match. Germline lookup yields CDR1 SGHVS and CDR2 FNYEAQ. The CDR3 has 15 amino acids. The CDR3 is CASSLLAGNSHEQYF. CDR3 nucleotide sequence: TGTGCCAGCAGTTTACTAGCGGGTAATTCCCACGAGCAGTACTTC.

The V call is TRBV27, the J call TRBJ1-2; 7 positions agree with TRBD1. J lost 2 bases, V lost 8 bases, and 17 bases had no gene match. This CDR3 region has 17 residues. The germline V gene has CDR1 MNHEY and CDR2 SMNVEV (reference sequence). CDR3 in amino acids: CASWGPFDRVPNYGYTF. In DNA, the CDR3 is TGTGCCAGCTGGGGGCCATTTGACAGGGTGCCGAACTATGGCTACACCTTC.

The CDR3 DNA reads TGTGCCAGCAGCTTGACAGGAGTGAGCAATCAGCCCCAGCATTTT. Translated: CASSLTGVSNQPQHF. This chain links TRBV7-2 with TRBJ1-5; possible D gene TRBD1, 6 bases. Germline CDR1 is SGHTA and CDR2 is FQGNSA. The CDR3 is made up of 15 amino acids. The V end was cut by 3 bases, the J end by 1 base, with 10 bases between.

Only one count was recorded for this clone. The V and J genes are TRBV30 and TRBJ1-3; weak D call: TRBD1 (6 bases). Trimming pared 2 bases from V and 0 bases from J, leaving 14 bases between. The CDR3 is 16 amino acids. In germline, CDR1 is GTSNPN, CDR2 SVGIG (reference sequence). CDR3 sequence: CAWSWWTDYSGNTIYF. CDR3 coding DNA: TGTGCCTGGAGTTGGTGGACAGATTACTCTGGAAACACCATATATTTT.

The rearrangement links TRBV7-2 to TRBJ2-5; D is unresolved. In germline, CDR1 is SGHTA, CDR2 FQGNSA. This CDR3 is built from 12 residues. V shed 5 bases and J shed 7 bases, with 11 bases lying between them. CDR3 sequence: CASSPQSGTQYF. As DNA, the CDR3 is TGTGCCAGCAGCCCCCAATCGGGGACCCAGTACTTC.

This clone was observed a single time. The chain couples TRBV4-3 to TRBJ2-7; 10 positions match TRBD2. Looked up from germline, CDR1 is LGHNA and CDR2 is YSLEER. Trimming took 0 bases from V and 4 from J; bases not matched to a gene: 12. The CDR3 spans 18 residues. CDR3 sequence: CASSQEYRWLAGVYEQYF. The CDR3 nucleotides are TGCGCCAGCAGCCAAGAATATAGATGGCTAGCGGGGGTTTACGAGCAGTACTTC.